Listed here are 28 T cell receptor beta chains from one sample, sequenced in a study of T cells in localized non-small cell lung cancer. Method: immunoSEQ multiplex PCR; TCRdb's copy keeps in-frame clones and lacks some. The sample comprises 20,000 to 25,000 clones, around 88% of which are singletons, and about 9% rests with the top ten. Sequencing used peripheral blood mononuclear cells, obtained before any cancer treatment. These receptors originate from a woman aged 40-69 years with stage III lung adenocarcinoma.

This clone has only one observation. V usage is TRBV5-4 and J usage is TRBJ2-5; TRBD1 agrees at 7 bases. The CDR3 consists of 14 residues. Unmatched junction bases numbered 4, after V lost 0 bases and J lost 5 bases. The V gene's germline CDR1 is SGHNT and CDR2 YYREEE (reference sequence). The CDR3 region has the DNA TGTGCCAGCAGCTTGGGAGGGGGCGAGGAGACCCAGTACTTC. Protein product: CASSLGGGEETQYF.

V gene TRBV7-9 combines with J gene TRBJ2-3, with D perhaps being TRBD1 or TRBD2 (6 bases each). Trimming took off 10 bases at V and 3 bases at J, with 14 bases between the two ends. The CDR3 contains 13 residues. Germline assignment: CDR1 SEHNR and CDR2 FQNEAQ (reference sequence). The CDR3 is CAIMGGRTDTQYF. CDR3 sequence (DNA): TGTGCCATAATGGGGGGCCGGACAGATACGCAGTATTTT. The full variable domain, its missing parts supplied by reference TRBV7-9 and TRBJ2-3, is DTGVSQNPRHKITKRGQNVTFRCDPISEHNRLYWYRQTLGQGPEFLTYFQNEAQLEKSRLLSDRFSAERPKGSFSTLEIQRTEQGDSAMYLCAIMGGRTDTQYFGPGTRLTVL.

In its sample, this clone was seen a few times. This chain connects TRBV5-6 to TRBJ1-5; D unclear. The CDR3 is 14 amino acids. Germline V gene lookup returns CDR1 SGHDT and CDR2 YYEEEE. Trimming took 2 bases from V and 2 from J, leaving 8 bases between them. The DNA of the CDR3 is TGTGCCAGCAGCTTTTTCCAAGGCAATCAGCCCCAGCATTTT. Protein product: CASSFFQGNQPQHF.

The V and J genes are TRBV25-1 and TRBJ1-5, with D possibly matching TRBD1 (5 bases). CDR1 is MGHDK and CDR2 is SYGVNS in the germline V gene. CDR3 size: 14 residues. The ends were cut back, 4 bases at V and 1 base at J, with 8 bases in the middle. CDR3 residues: CASSGRVSNQPQHF. In nucleotides, the CDR3 is TGTGCCAGCAGTGGCAGGGTCAGCAATCAGCCCCAGCATTTT. Based on the CDR3 plus reference TRBV25-1 and TRBJ1-5, the full variable domain is EADIYQTPRYLVIGTGKKITLECSQTMGHDKMYWYQQDPGMELHLIHYSYGVNSTEKGDLSSESTVSRIRTEHFPLTLESARPSHTSQYLCASSGRVSNQPQHFGDGTRLSIL.

The chain is built from TRBV6-5 and TRBJ1-1; the D is unclear. Deletions cut 5 bases from V and 4 bases from J, with 14 bases between. Germline CDR1 MNHEY, CDR2 SVGAGI. The CDR3 is 14 residues long. The CDR3 protein is CASSKVTRVTEAFF. The CDR3 DNA reads TGTGCCAGCAGTAAAGTTACCCGGGTCACTGAAGCTTTCTTT.

This clone was detected only once. The chain has TRBV15 and TRBJ2-3; 7 nucleotides line up with TRBD1. Trimming took 0 bases from V and 4 from J; bases not matched to a gene: 16. The germline gives CDR1 LNHNV, CDR2 YYDKDF (reference sequence). The length of the CDR3 is 19 residues. The CDR3 DNA follows: TGTGCCACCAGCAGAGATACGGGGAACCCGACAGGGAAATCAGATACGCAGTATTTT. Translating it yields CATSRDTGNPTGKSDTQYF. Filled out from reference TRBV15 and TRBJ2-3, the complete variable domain reads DAMVIQNPRYQVTQFGKPVTLSCSQTLNHNVMYWYQQKSSQAPKLLFHYYDKDFNNEADTPDNFQSRRPNTSFCFLDIRSPGLGDTAMYLCATSRDTGNPTGKSDTQYFGPGTRLTVL.

The chain is built from TRBV5-4 and TRBJ1-4, with TRBD1 matching over 7 bases. The length of the CDR3 is 15 residues. Looked up from germline, CDR1 is SGHNT and CDR2 is YYREEE (reference sequence). V shed 0 bases and J 7 bases; nucleotides not matched to a gene: 6. The CDR3: CASSLGKGAPEKLFF. The CDR3 bases are TGTGCCAGCAGCTTGGGAAAGGGGGCGCCTGAAAAACTGTTTTTT.

The chain couples TRBV6-5 to TRBJ1-5, with D possibly TRBD1 on 5 matching bases. The CDR3 runs 14 residues. Germline V lookup: CDR1 MNHEY, CDR2 SVGAGI. Trimming shortened V by 4 bases and J by 3 bases, and 10 bases separated the two germline ends. The CDR3 reads CASSSAGSNQPQHF. For the CDR3, the DNA is TGTGCCAGCAGTTCTGCAGGGTCCAATCAGCCCCAGCATTTT.

This chain joins TRBV7-7 and TRBJ2-1; D may be TRBD1 or TRBD2 (5 bases each). CDR1 is SSHAT and CDR2 is FNYEAQ in the germline V gene (reference sequence). The CDR3 is 17 residues long. V gave up 1 base and J gave up 8 bases, with 21 bases separating them. CDR3 loop: CASSLVGTPFANDEQFF. CDR3 nucleotides: TGTGCCAGCAGCTTAGTCGGGACCCCGTTTGCGAACGATGAGCAGTTCTTC.

The genes are TRBV6-6 and TRBJ1-2, with a weak D call TRBD1 (5 bases). Germline V lookup: CDR1 MNHNY, CDR2 SVGAGI (reference sequence). The CDR3 totals 15 residues. V dropped 5 bases and J dropped 3 bases, with 16 bases sitting between them. This chain's CDR3 is CASSASSGADYGYTF. The CDR3 bases are TGTGCCAGCAGTGCATCCTCCGGGGCTGACTATGGCTACACCTTC.

This clone was recorded only once. The rearrangement links TRBV28 to TRBJ1-1, with 9 bases identical to TRBD1. CDR1 is MDHEN and CDR2 is SYDVKM in the germline V gene. With 8 bases clipped from V and 1 base from J, the junction kept 8 bases outside the gene matches. This CDR3 has 15 amino acids. The CDR3 loop is CASLTGGSGNTEAFF. As DNA, the CDR3 is TGTGCCAGCTTGACAGGGGGAAGTGGGAACACTGAAGCTTTCTTT.

This sequence joins TRBV6-7 and TRBJ1-1, with 7 bases lining up with TRBD1. TRBV6-7 is labeled an ORF, and its function is uncertain. V was clipped by 7 bases and J by 5 bases; unmatched bases: 7. This CDR3 has 13 amino acids. In nucleotides, the CDR3 is TGTGCCAGCACCAAGACAGGGAAGACTGAAGCTTTCTTT. It specifies CASTKTGKTEAFF.

The rearrangement uses TRBV11-2 and TRBJ2-2; a weak D match, TRBD1 (5 bases). Trimming pared 1 base from V and 2 bases from J, leaving 11 bases between. Per germline, CDR1 SGHAT and CDR2 FQNNGV. The CDR3 runs to 16 residues. DNA of the CDR3: TGTGCCAGCAGCTTAGGACAGAAGATTAACACCGGGGAGCTGTTTTTT. Translated: CASSLGQKINTGELFF.

This clone was seen once. The CDR3 DNA sequence: TGTGCCAGAAGTTCTTCTGCCCTAACAAAGTACAATGAGCAGTTCTTC. It yields the protein CARSSSALTKYNEQFF. The chain links TRBV5-3 to TRBJ2-1; D gene uncertain. TRBV5-3 has ORF status, its function being uncertain. This CDR3 region has 16 residues. V was trimmed by 5 bases and J by 4 bases, leaving 19 bases between them.

The chain is built from TRBV5-8 and TRBJ2-5; the D is unclear. Germline V lookup: CDR1 SGHTS, CDR2 YDEGEE. The CDR3 totals 14 residues. V lost 3 bases to trimming and J lost 0 bases, with 9 bases between them. As DNA, the CDR3 is TGTGCCAGCAGCTACGGACGGAACCAAGAGACCCAGTACTTC. It codes for CASSYGRNQETQYF.

Only one count was recorded for this clone. The chain couples TRBV4-1 to TRBJ2-6; 12 nucleotides align to TRBD1. The CDR3 length is 18 residues. V was pared by 4 bases and J by 5 bases, with 9 bases of the junction left unmatched. Germline V CDR1 and CDR2: MGHRA, YSYEKL. CDR3 nucleotides: TGCGCCAGCAGCCCTAACCCGGGACAGGGGGCCTGGGCCAACGTCCTGACTTTC. This translates into CASSPNPGQGAWANVLTF.

The CDR3 reads CASSIIGYLLGWASGGVNNEQFF. CDR3 in DNA: TGTGCCAGCAGCATTATCGGATACCTACTAGGTTGGGCTAGCGGGGGGGTCAACAATGAGCAGTTCTTC. The genes are TRBV21-1 and TRBJ2-1; no check of the table's D call, TRBD2, against the DNA was made. TRBV21-1 is a documented pseudogene. This CDR3 is built from 23 residues.

J is TRBJ2-3 and V is TRBV9, with D perhaps being TRBD1 or TRBD2 (5 bases each). The CDR3 is 16 residues long. Trimming cost V 7 bases and J 6 bases, with 24 bases left between them. Germline V gene lookup returns CDR1 SGDLS and CDR2 YYNGEE. The CDR3 sequence is CASGTDGAGKRDTQYF. The CDR3 DNA follows: TGTGCCAGCGGGACCGACGGGGCAGGGAAGCGGGATACGCAGTATTTT.

In DNA form, the CDR3 reads TGTGCCAGCAGCCCCCCCCCTAGGGGAAGCACAGATACGCAGTATTTT. It specifies CASSPPPRGSTDTQYF. V gene TRBV7-2 combines with J gene TRBJ2-3; TRBD1 might be the D (5 bases). CDR1 and CDR2 from the germline V gene are SGHTA and FQGNSA. The germline V and J ends were trimmed by 5 bases and 0 bases, with 15 bases remaining between them. This CDR3 region has 16 residues.

This clone came up once. The chain employs TRBV6-1 and TRBJ2-7; possibly TRBD1 for D (6 bases). The CDR3 spans 14 residues. CDR1 and CDR2 (germline): MNHNS, SASEGT. Trimming removed 3 bases at V and 5 bases at J, with 14 bases between. CDR3 region: CASSERGQPDEQYF. The CDR3 DNA reads as TGTGCCAGCAGTGAGCGCGGACAGCCTGACGAGCAGTACTTC.

The chain has TRBV5-1 and TRBJ2-3; 7 bases are a match to TRBD1. Trimming took 0 bases from V and 1 from J; bases not matched to a gene: 2. The CDR3 is 15 amino acids. Germline V gives CDR1 SGHRS, CDR2 YFSETQ. The DNA for the CDR3 is TGCGCCAGCAGCTTGGTCACAGGGGGCACAGATACGCAGTATTTT. It specifies CASSLVTGGTDTQYF. The variable domain in full, completed from reference TRBV5-1 and TRBJ2-3, reads KAGVTQTPRYLIKTRGQQVTLSCSPISGHRSVSWYQQTPGQGLQFLFEYFSETQRNKGNFPGRFSGRQFSNSRSEMNVSTLELGDSALYLCASSLVTGGTDTQYFGPGTRLTVL.

This sequence joins TRBV15 and TRBJ2-1, with 8 bases that match TRBD2. The trim removed 2 bases at V and 6 bases at J, leaving 18 bases unmatched. Germline CDR1 and CDR2: LNHNV and YYDKDF (reference sequence). This CDR3 contains 19 residues. The CDR3 sequence is CATSRRGPIAGGRSNEQFF. In DNA, the CDR3 is TGTGCCACCAGCAGACGTGGACCGATCGCGGGAGGCCGGAGCAATGAGCAGTTCTTC.

The sample holds one count of this clone. V usage is TRBV7-9 and J usage is TRBJ1-4; 9 bases match TRBD1. Trimming removed 5 bases from V and 7 bases from J; junction bases left unmatched: 5. The CDR3 has 14 amino acids. Germline CDR1 SEHNR, CDR2 FQNEAQ (reference sequence). The CDR3 loop is CASSPDRGGEKLFF. In DNA, the CDR3 is TGTGCCAGCAGCCCGGACAGGGGCGGTGAAAAACTGTTTTTT.

To note about this clone: The junction departs from germline at one end; a sequencing error may be responsible. The V gene is TRBV27, the J gene TRBJ2-1; TRBD2 matches 7 bases. Germline assignment: CDR1 MNHEY and CDR2 SMNVEV (reference sequence). The CDR3 is 14 amino acids. The chain's CDR3 is CASSLGTIYDEQFF. CDR3 nucleotide sequence: TGTGCCAGCAGTCTCGGGACTATCTACGATGAGCAGTTCTTC.

The chain couples TRBV5-1 to TRBJ2-1, with TRBD2 matching over 9 bases. V was pared by 0 bases and J by 6 bases, with 10 bases of the junction left unmatched. The CDR3 has 17 residues. Germline CDR1 reads SGHRS; CDR2 reads YFSETQ. The CDR3 spells CASSLVAGLAGTNEQFF. The CDR3, as DNA: TGCGCCAGCAGCTTGGTAGCCGGTCTAGCGGGAACCAATGAGCAGTTCTTC.

The CDR3 is CASSSGTDRVGGYTF. For the CDR3, the DNA is TGCGCCAGCAGCTCAGGGACAGATAGGGTTGGTGGCTACACCTTC. This chain links TRBV5-1 with TRBJ1-2; 7 positions agree with TRBD1. This CDR3 is built from 15 residues. Germline V CDR1 and CDR2: SGHRS, YFSETQ. Trimming removed 3 bases from V and 7 bases from J; junction bases left unmatched: 12.

This chain joins TRBV6-1 and TRBJ2-1, with TRBD1 matching over 10 bases. V lost 5 bases, J lost 9 bases, and 7 bases stayed unmatched. The length of the CDR3 is 14 residues. Per the germline V gene, CDR1 is MNHNS and CDR2 is SASEGT. The CDR3 here is CASSPGTGVGEQFF. CDR3 DNA sequence: TGTGCCAGCAGTCCCGGGACAGGGGTTGGTGAGCAGTTCTTC.

The rearrangement joins TRBV27 to TRBJ2-1, with TRBD2 identical over 13 bases. This CDR3 is 19 amino acids long. The trim removed 0 bases at V and 0 bases at J, leaving 5 bases unmatched. CDR1 is MNHEY and CDR2 is SMNVEV in the germline V gene (reference sequence). The CDR3 reads CASSLSGTSGIPSYNEQFF. The CDR3 bases are TGTGCCAGCAGTTTATCCGGGACTAGCGGGATCCCCTCCTACAATGAGCAGTTCTTC.